This is a list of T cell receptor beta chains from one sample in a study of regulatory T cells in long-lasting Graves disease. A single record per CDR3 protein comes from TCRdb applying MiXCR to the multiplex PCR reads. Of more than 300,000 distinct CDR3 sequences listed, more than 20% are singletons. This specimen consisted of peripheral blood mononuclear cells (PBMCs), obtained when the disease was refractory, from a patient treated with antithyroid drugs. These receptors were obtained from a woman in her 40s with Graves disease. Each CDR3 is given with its conserved first and last residue. Fields, in order: clone size, D gene, V gene, J gene, CDR3 protein, CDR3 DNA. A D gene is named only where the DNA matches it firmly. Clone size is shown for a subset of rows, as once, few, many or a class of expanded clone.

>few|-|TRBV7-2|TRBJ1-1
CASSLTGRSNTEAFF
TGTGCCAGCAGCTTAACGGGCAGGAGTAACACTGAAGCTTTCTTT
>-|-|TRBV18|TRBJ2-5
CASSPISGFKETQYF
TGTGCCAGCTCACCCATCAGCGGGTTTAAAGAGACCCAGTACTTC
>-|TRBD1|TRBV3-1|TRBJ2-5
CASSHRDRQETQYF
TGTGCCAGCAGCCATCGGGACAGGCAAGAGACCCAGTACTTC
>-|TRBD2|TRBV3-1|TRBJ2-5
CASSQDRGTSGKFRTQYF
TGTGCCAGCAGCCAAGATCGCGGGACTAGCGGGAAGTTCAGGACCCAGTACTTC
>few|-|TRBV4-1|TRBJ2-7
CASSQGPGSSYEQYF
TGCGCCAGCAGCCAAGGGCCAGGAAGCTCCTACGAGCAGTACTTC
>once|TRBD1|TRBV12-3/TRBV12-4|TRBJ2-7
CASSRPPYRDSAYEQYF
TGTGCCAGCAGTCGTCCTCCATATAGGGACAGTGCCTACGAGCAGTACTTC
>many|-|TRBV20-1|TRBJ1-6
CSARTSSYNSPLHF
TGCAGTGCTAGGACGAGCTCCTATAATTCACCCCTCCACTTT
>few|-|TRBV7-2|TRBJ2-2
CASSSPTGELFF
TGTGCCAGCAGCTCTCCCACCGGGGAGCTGTTTTTT
>-|-|TRBV13|TRBJ2-7
CASSSRAGEQYF
TGTGCCAGCAGCTCTCGGGCTGGGGAGCAGTACTTC
>few|-|TRBV7-7|TRBJ1-5
CASSLGQATGSNQPQHF
TGTGCTAGCAGCTTAGGGCAGGCCACGGGTAGCAATCAGCCCCAGCATTTT
>many|TRBD1|TRBV20-1|TRBJ1-6
CSAREGQVIRSPLHF
TGCAGTGCTAGAGAGGGACAGGTGATACGGTCACCCCTCCACTTT
>-|-|TRBV20-1|TRBJ2-3
CSAPAWGPTDTQYF
TGCAGTGCTCCCGCCTGGGGACCCACAGATACGCAGTATTTT
>many|TRBD2|TRBV19|TRBJ2-7
CASSPQVAGGSYEQYF
TGTGCCAGTAGTCCTCAGGTGGCGGGAGGATCCTACGAGCAGTACTTC
>many|TRBD1|TRBV3-1|TRBJ2-5
CASSQDRQGRQETQYF
TGTGCCAGCAGCCAAGATCGACAGGGGCGGCAAGAGACCCAGTACTTC
>many|TRBD1|TRBV28|TRBJ2-5
CASSLVGTGLSQETQYF
TGTGCCAGCAGTTTAGTCGGGACAGGACTCTCACAAGAGACCCAGTACTTC
>many|TRBD2|TRBV6-5|TRBJ2-5
CASSYDLAEGETQYF
TGTGCCAGCAGTTACGATCTAGCGGAGGGAGAGACCCAGTACTTC
>few|TRBD1|TRBV10-3|TRBJ2-5
CAISSGTAPETQYF
TGTGCCATCAGCTCCGGGACAGCTCCTGAGACCCAGTACTTC
>many|-|TRBV28|TRBJ2-2
CASTPGQFTTGELFF
TGTGCCAGCACCCCGGGACAATTCACGACCGGGGAGCTGTTTTTT
>-|-|TRBV28|TRBJ1-3
CASSLPGSPGNTIYF
TGTGCCAGCAGTTTACCAGGGTCCCCTGGAAACACCATATATTTT
>many|-|TRBV25-1|TRBJ2-5
CASSDRRVQETQYF
TGTGCCAGCAGTGATCGGCGGGTTCAAGAGACCCAGTACTTC
>many|-|TRBV28|TRBJ2-7
CASRTGALYEQYF
TGTGCCAGCAGAACCGGGGCTTTATACGAGCAGTACTTC
>few|-|TRBV28|TRBJ2-1
CASRLLGSGNEQFF
TGTGCCAGCAGGCTACTGGGAAGCGGCAATGAGCAGTTCTTC
>-|-|TRBV6-5|TRBJ1-4
CASSSTGQNEKLFF
TGTGCCAGCAGTTCGACAGGTCAGAATGAAAAACTGTTTTTT
>-|-|TRBV3-1|TRBJ2-5
CASSQAGDRETQYF
TGTGCCAGCAGCCAAGCGGGGGACAGAGAGACCCAGTACTTC
>many|TRBD1|TRBV12-3/TRBV12-4|TRBJ2-2
CASSPYRGQGGELFF
TGTGCCAGCAGTCCCTACAGGGGTCAAGGCGGGGAGCTGTTTTTT
>-|TRBD2|TRBV28|TRBJ2-1
CASGAGGPFNEQFF
TGTGCCAGCGGAGCGGGAGGACCGTTCAATGAGCAGTTCTTC
>-|TRBD2|TRBV28|TRBJ2-1
CASSLIRSLAGVYNEQFF
TGTGCCAGCAGTTTAATTCGTTCCCTAGCGGGAGTCTACAATGAGCAGTTCTTC
>few|TRBD1|TRBV7-9|TRBJ2-7
CASSFPGTAYEQYF
TGTGCCAGCAGCTTCCCCGGGACAGCCTACGAGCAGTACTTC
>many|-|TRBV28|TRBJ2-2
CASSPPVEQGRPGELFF
TGTGCCAGCAGCCCACCCGTTGAACAAGGACGTCCCGGGGAGCTGTTTTTT
>few|-|TRBV19|TRBJ1-1
CASSALFVGTEAFF
TGTGCCAGTAGTGCCTTGTTTGTGGGCACTGAAGCTTTCTTT
>-|-|TRBV28|TRBJ2-3
CASSFTLGTQYF
TGTGCCAGCAGTTTTACCCTCGGGACGCAGTATTTT
>few|-|TRBV30|TRBJ2-7
CAWTYGPTYEQYF
TGTGCCTGGACGTACGGGCCGACCTACGAGCAGTACTTC
>-|-|TRBV6-9|TRBJ2-7
CASSYYGGTGPTYEQYF
TGTGCCAGCAGTTACTACGGAGGGACCGGACCAACCTACGAGCAGTACTTC
>many|TRBD2|TRBV20-1|TRBJ2-7
CSAGMMAGGPYEQYF
TGCAGTGCTGGCATGATGGCGGGAGGGCCGTACGAGCAGTACTTC
>-|-|TRBV5-1|TRBJ2-6
CANSLLGSGANVLTF
TGCGCCAACAGCTTGTTAGGGTCTGGGGCCAACGTCCTGACTTTC
>-|-|TRBV7-8|TRBJ2-3
CASSLDSGADTQYF
TGTGCCAGCAGCTTAGATTCTGGGGCAGATACGCAGTATTTT
>few|-|TRBV2|TRBJ2-3
CARSETPRDEPSTDTQYF
TGTGCCCGCAGTGAAACCCCCCGGGACGAGCCTAGCACAGATACGCAGTATTTT
>-|-|TRBV20-1|TRBJ2-3
CSARWSLYGIPPTDTQYF
TGCAGTGCTAGATGGTCTCTGTACGGGATCCCTCCCACAGATACGCAGTATTTT
>-|-|TRBV11-2|TRBJ1-5
CASSQDRSVSNQPQHF
TGTGCCAGCAGCCAAGATCGCAGCGTCAGCAATCAGCCCCAGCATTTT
>-|-|TRBV7-8|TRBJ1-1
CASSPIQRGSLGTEAFF
TGTGCCAGCAGCCCCATCCAGCGAGGGTCCCTCGGCACTGAAGCTTTCTTT
>-|-|TRBV2|TRBJ2-3
CASSYRITSRGTDTQYF
TGTGCCAGCAGTTACCGTATTACTAGCAGAGGGACAGATACGCAGTATTTT